This TCR beta chain was identified during a study of CXCR4 blockade with PD-1 therapy in pancreatic cancer. A single count supports this clone. This CDR3 is built from 15 residues. Germline CDR1 LNHNV, CDR2 YYDKDF (reference sequence). Between the trimmed V and J ends, which lost 3 bases and 0 bases, there was a span of 9 bases. Using immunoSEQ multiplex PCR, the repertoire was profiled, and TCRdb retains in-frame clones only, with some absent. This table holds more than 15,000 clones, 55% to 85% found once. This TCR was sampled from a human donor with pancreatic ductal adenocarcinoma. Sequences were obtained from tumor tissue. The chain employs TRBV15 and TRBJ2-1; a possible D gene is TRBD1 (6 bases). CDR3 nucleotides: TGTGCCACCAGCAGGGACAGTAACTCCTACAATGAGCAGTTCTTC. Amino acids: CATSRDSNSYNEQFF.